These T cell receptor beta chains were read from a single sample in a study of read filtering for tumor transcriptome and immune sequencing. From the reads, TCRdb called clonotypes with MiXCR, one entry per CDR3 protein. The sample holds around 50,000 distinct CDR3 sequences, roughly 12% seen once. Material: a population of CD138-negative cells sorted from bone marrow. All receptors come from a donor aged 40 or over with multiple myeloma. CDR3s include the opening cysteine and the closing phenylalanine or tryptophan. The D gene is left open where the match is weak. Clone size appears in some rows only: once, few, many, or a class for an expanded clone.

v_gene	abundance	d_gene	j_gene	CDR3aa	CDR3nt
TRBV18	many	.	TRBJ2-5	CASSPVRQETQYF	TGTGCCAGCTCACCGGTTCGGCAAGAGACCCAGTACTTC
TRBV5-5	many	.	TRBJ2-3	CASNRISRTDTQYF	TGTGCCAGCAACAGGATTAGTCGGACAGATACGCAGTATTTT
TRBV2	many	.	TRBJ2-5	CASSAGQETQYF	TGTGCCAGCAGTGCGGGGCAGGAGACCCAGTACTTC
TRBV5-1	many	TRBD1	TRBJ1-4	CASSTTGTANEKLFF	TGCGCCAGCAGCACAACCGGGACAGCGAATGAAAAACTGTTTTTT
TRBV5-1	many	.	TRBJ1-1	CASSPWGDQDTEAFF	TGCGCCAGCAGCCCGTGGGGGGATCAAGACACTGAAGCTTTCTTT
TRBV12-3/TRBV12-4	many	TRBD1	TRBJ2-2	CASSDDREGAGELFF	TGTGCCAGCAGTGACGACAGGGAAGGTGCCGGGGAGCTGTTTTTT
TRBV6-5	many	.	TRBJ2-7	CASSYGGRYEQYF	TGTGCCAGCAGTTACGGAGGGCGATACGAGCAGTACTTC
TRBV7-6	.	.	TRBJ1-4	CASSTRVGYEKLFF	TGTGCCAGCAGCACCCGGGTGGGGTATGAAAAACTGTTTTTT
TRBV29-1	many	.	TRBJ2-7	CSVEWGSSYEQYF	TGCAGCGTTGAATGGGGTAGCTCCTACGAGCAGTACTTC
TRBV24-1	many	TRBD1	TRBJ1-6	CATSAADRANSPLHF	TGTGCCACCAGTGCCGCGGACAGGGCCAATTCACCCCTCCACTTT
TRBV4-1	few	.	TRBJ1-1	CASSQEGTLNTEAFF	TGCGCCAGCAGCCAAGAGGGGACACTGAACACTGAAGCTTTCTTT
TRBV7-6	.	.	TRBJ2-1	CANSSGNEQLF	TGCGCCAACAGCTCAGGGAATGAGCAGCTCTTC
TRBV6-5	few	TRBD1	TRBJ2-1	CASSYRGRGPNEQFF	TGTGCCAGCAGTTACCGCGGCAGGGGGCCTAATGAGCAGTTCTTC
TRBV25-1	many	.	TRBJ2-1	CASSGPTRSSYNEQFF	TGTGCCAGCAGTGGTCCGACGAGAAGCTCCTACAATGAGCAGTTCTTC
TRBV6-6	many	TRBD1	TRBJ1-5	CASSYRDRDQPQHF	TGTGCCAGCAGTTACCGGGACAGGGATCAGCCCCAGCATTTT
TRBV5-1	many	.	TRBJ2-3	CASSSLTGGADTQYF	TGCGCCAGCAGCTCCCTTACAGGGGGGGCAGATACGCAGTATTTT
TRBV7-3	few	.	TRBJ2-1	CASSLYGYNEQFF	TGTGCCAGCAGCTTATACGGGTACAATGAGCAGTTCTTC
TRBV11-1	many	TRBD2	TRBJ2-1	CASSLALSGGSNEQFF	TGTGCCAGCAGCTTAGCGCTAAGCGGGGGGTCCAATGAGCAGTTCTTC
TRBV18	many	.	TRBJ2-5	CASSPFVSSYETQYF	TGTGCCAGCTCACCATTCGTGTCTAGCTATGAGACCCAGTACTTC
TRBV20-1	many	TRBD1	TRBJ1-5	CSARGDRGRDQPQHF	TGCAGTGCTAGAGGGGACAGGGGGCGCGATCAGCCCCAGCATTTT
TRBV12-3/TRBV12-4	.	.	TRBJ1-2	CASSNYRNYGYTF	TGTGCCAGCAGTAACTACAGGAACTATGGCTACACCTTC
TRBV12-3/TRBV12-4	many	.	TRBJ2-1	CASSPKRGTYNEQFF	TGTGCCAGCAGCCCAAAGAGGGGGACTTACAATGAGCAGTTCTTC
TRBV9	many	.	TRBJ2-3	CASRGTVQNTQYF	TGTGCCAGCCGCGGGACAGTTCAAAATACGCAGTATTTT
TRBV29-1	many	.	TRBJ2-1	CSVGRGNRNEQFF	TGCAGCGTTGGTAGGGGTAATAGGAATGAGCAGTTCTTC
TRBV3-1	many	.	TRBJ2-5	CASSQGVGQETQYF	TGTGCCAGCAGCCAAGGGGTAGGCCAAGAGACCCAGTACTTC
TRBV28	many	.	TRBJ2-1	CASTLAQTFSGPYNEQFF	TGTGCCAGCACCCTCGCCCAAACATTCAGCGGGCCCTACAATGAGCAGTTCTTC
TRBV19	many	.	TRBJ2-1	CASSWRGNYNEQFF	TGTGCCAGTAGTTGGAGGGGGAACTACAATGAGCAGTTCTTC
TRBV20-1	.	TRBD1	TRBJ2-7	CSARDQGASYEQYF	TGCAGTGCTAGAGATCAGGGGGCGTCCTACGAGCAGTACTTC